A single sample is the source of the 26 T cell receptor beta chains below, sequenced in a study of cytomegalovirus exposure and HLA in healthy donors. A multiplex PCR was run with 60 Vbeta primers and 13 Jbeta primers. Method: immunoSEQ multiplex PCR; TCRdb's copy keeps in-frame clones and lacks some. The table shows around 210,000 clones, with 70% to 80% occurring only once. Sequenced sample: PBMCs. The source of these receptors is a male donor in good health and CMV-seropositive.

The gene calls are TRBV28 and TRBJ2-5, with 11 bases identical to TRBD2. The CDR3 covers 15 residues. Per germline, CDR1 MDHEN and CDR2 SYDVKM. V shed 7 bases and J 4 bases; nucleotides not matched to a gene: 8. The CDR3 spells CASTSGGLAGETQYF. The CDR3 coding sequence is TGTGCCAGCACCTCCGGTGGACTAGCGGGAGAGACCCAGTACTTC.

The chain joins TRBV6-1 to TRBJ2-7, with D possibly matching TRBD1 (5 bases). CDR1 is MNHNS and CDR2 is SASEGT in the germline V gene. Trimming took off 5 bases at V and 6 bases at J, with 14 bases between the two ends. CDR3 length: 13 residues. CDR3 residues: CASSLGRVGEQYF. CDR3 DNA: TGTGCCAGCAGTTTAGGCAGGGTCGGCGAGCAGTACTTC.

To note about this clone: The same CDR3 is also encoded by other DNA sequences in this sample. This chain uses TRBV6-1 with TRBJ2-5; 9 bases fit TRBD2. The CDR3 has 15 residues. The germline V gene has CDR1 MNHNS and CDR2 SASEGT. The V gene end was trimmed by 4 bases and the J gene end by 5 bases; junction bases not matched to a gene: 8. The CDR3 nucleotides read TGTGCCAGCAGTGTTGAGGGGGCGGGGGGGGAGACCCAGTACTTC. It encodes CASSVEGAGGETQYF.

The V gene is TRBV30, the J gene TRBJ2-3; TRBD2 agrees at 7 bases. V was clipped by 0 bases and J by 5 bases; unmatched bases: 5. This CDR3 spans 14 amino acids. Germline lookup yields CDR1 GTSNPN and CDR2 SVGIG (reference sequence). For the CDR3, the DNA is TGTGCCTGGAGTGTCGGGGGGAGAGGAGATACGCAGTATTTT. Protein: CAWSVGGRGDTQYF.

CDR3 region: CASSPEGGRKNQPQHF. DNA of the CDR3: TGTGCCAGCAGCCCAGAAGGAGGGCGGAAAAATCAGCCCCAGCATTTT. V is TRBV4-2 and J is TRBJ1-5; D not certain. The CDR3 is 16 amino acids. Germline assignment: CDR1 LGHNA and CDR2 YNFKEQ. V lost 4 bases and J 4 bases, leaving 17 bases between the germline ends.

The rearrangement links TRBV6-1 to TRBJ1-4, with TRBD1 identical over 9 bases. Losses at the gene ends were 5 bases for V and 11 bases for J; bases not matched to a gene: 3. The CDR3 length is 12 residues. Germline CDR1 reads MNHNS; CDR2 reads SASEGT. The CDR3 loop is CASSTGGRKLFF. The DNA of the CDR3 is TGTGCCAGCAGTACAGGGGGCCGGAAACTGTTTTTT.

The chain links TRBV5-1 to TRBJ1-3; 7 bases match TRBD1. In germline, CDR1 is SGHRS, CDR2 YFSETQ. The CDR3 is made up of 18 amino acids. J was trimmed by 0 bases and V by 4 bases; bases with no gene match: 13. This CDR3 is CASSRGQAYGSSGNTIYF. CDR3 in DNA: TGCGCCAGCAGCCGAGGACAGGCCTACGGAAGCTCTGGAAACACCATATATTTT.

This clone was seen once. V is TRBV7-9 and J is TRBJ1-4; TRBD1 matches at 7 bases. The CDR3 runs to 14 residues. V shed 5 bases, J shed 5 bases, and the junction held 5 bases outside the gene matches. Germline V gives CDR1 SEHNR, CDR2 FQNEAQ (reference sequence). The CDR3 reads CASSRDRENEKLFF. The CDR3 DNA is TGTGCCAGCAGCCGGGACAGAGAGAATGAAAAACTGTTTTTT.

DNA of the CDR3: TGTGCCAGCAGCTTCAACGGGGGAGACACTGAAGCTTTCTTT. Its translation is CASSFNGGDTEAFF. J is TRBJ1-1 and V is TRBV7-2, with D possibly TRBD1 on 5 matching bases. V shed 3 bases and J shed 3 bases, with 11 bases lying between them. CDR1 SGHTA and CDR2 FQGNSA come from the germline V gene. The CDR3 contains 14 residues.

The rearrangement uses TRBV15 and TRBJ1-1; D gene unclear. CDR1 is LNHNV and CDR2 is YYDKDF in the germline V gene (reference sequence). The CDR3 is 14 residues long. Trimming took 1 base from V and 3 from J, leaving 9 bases between them. As DNA, the CDR3 is TGTGCCACCAGCAGAGGGGCAGATTACACTGAAGCTTTCTTT. It translates to CATSRGADYTEAFF.

J is TRBJ1-2 and V is TRBV7-9; 8 positions agree with TRBD1. This CDR3 has 15 residues. Germline V gene lookup returns CDR1 SEHNR and CDR2 FQNEAQ (reference sequence). Trimming cost V 1 base and J 6 bases; bases outside gene matches: 7. This CDR3 is CASSLERTGLDGYTF. CDR3 DNA: TGTGCCAGCAGCTTAGAGCGGACAGGGCTTGATGGCTACACCTTC.

The table lists this clone with a few counts. This chain links TRBV4-3 with TRBJ1-5; no firm D call. CDR1 is LGHNA, CDR2 YSLEER, per germline. Deletions cut 1 base from V and 3 bases from J, with 10 bases between. The CDR3 sequence is 15 residues long. CDR3 region: CASSQVRAVNQPQHF. The CDR3 DNA is TGCGCCAGCAGCCAAGTGCGTGCGGTCAATCAGCCCCAGCATTTT.

The rearrangement links TRBV5-6 to TRBJ1-5; D call uncertain. The CDR3 length is 15 residues. V lost 0 bases and J 2 bases, leaving 9 bases between the germline ends. In germline, CDR1 is SGHDT, CDR2 YYEEEE. The CDR3 coding sequence is TGTGCCAGCAGCTTGGGTCGAGTGGGCAATCAGCCCCAGCATTTT. Translation gives CASSLGRVGNQPQHF.

The chain couples TRBV27 to TRBJ2-5; the match to TRBD2 covers 8 bases. CDR1 is MNHEY and CDR2 is SMNVEV in the germline V gene (reference sequence). The CDR3 runs to 16 residues. Trimming took 4 bases from V and 2 from J; bases not matched to a gene: 9. The CDR3 nucleotides are TGTGCCAGCAGTTCGACGGCGGGAGGCTTACAAGAGACCCAGTACTTC. The encoded protein is CASSSTAGGLQETQYF.

This clone was seen only once. The gene calls are TRBV7-2 and TRBJ2-1; 7 positions match TRBD2. CDR1 is SGHTA, CDR2 FQGNSA, per germline. After removal of 3 bases from V and 13 bases from J, the junction contained 6 bases not matched to a gene. This CDR3 region has 12 residues. The CDR3 reads CASSFREGAQFF. CDR3 DNA sequence: TGTGCCAGCAGCTTTAGGGAGGGAGCTCAGTTCTTC. Variable domain in full (rest from reference TRBV7-2 and TRBJ2-1): GAGVSQSPSNKVTEKGKDVELRCDPISGHTALYWYRQSLGQGLEFLIYFQGNSAPDKSGLPSDRFSAERTGGSVSTLTIQRTQQEDSAVYLCASSFREGAQFFGPGTRLTVL.

V gene TRBV30 combines with J gene TRBJ2-7; tentative D call: TRBD1 (6 bases). Germline-derived CDR1 and CDR2 are GTSNPN and SVGIG (reference sequence). CDR3 length equals 14 residues. Deletions cut 1 base from V and 1 base from J, with 11 bases between. The CDR3 is CAWSDRTVSYEQYF. The CDR3, as DNA: TGTGCCTGGAGTGACCGGACAGTTTCCTACGAGCAGTACTTC.

The chain employs TRBV6-1 and TRBJ2-3; 8 nucleotides agree with TRBD2. Trimming removed 6 bases from V and 6 bases from J; junction bases left unmatched: 11. Germline CDR1 and CDR2: MNHNS and SASEGT. The CDR3 is 15 amino acids. The CDR3 DNA reads as TGTGCCAGCAGACCCTCCCGAGCGGGGGATGATACGCAGTATTTT. Translation: CASRPSRAGDDTQYF.

In this sample, this clone turned up a few times. This chain joins TRBV27 and TRBJ2-7; TRBD2 matches at 15 bases. CDR3 length: 15 residues. V lost 5 bases to trimming and J lost 7 bases; unmatched junction nucleotides: 6. Germline V gene lookup returns CDR1 MNHEY and CDR2 SMNVEV (reference sequence). For the CDR3, the DNA is TGTGCCAGCAGTACCCGGACTAGCGGGAGGGAAGAGCAGTACTTC. Its protein product is CASSTRTSGREEQYF.

V gene TRBV1 combines with J gene TRBJ2-4; no DNA check was done on the table's D call, TRBD2. TRBV1 is a pseudogene locus. This CDR3 contains 18 residues. CDR3 amino acids: CTSSQDRTSGGEKTIQYF. The CDR3 DNA reads TGCACCAGCAGCCAAGATCGTACTAGCGGGGGGGAAAAAACCATTCAGTACTTC.

V usage is TRBV18 and J usage is TRBJ2-7, with TRBD1 matching 8 bases. The junction had 3 bases not matched to a gene; V was cut back by 0 bases and J by 2 bases. CDR1 is KGHSH, CDR2 LQKENI, per germline. The CDR3 has 15 amino acids. CDR3 sequence reads: CASSPPTGAPYEQYF. The CDR3, as DNA: TGTGCCAGCTCACCACCGACAGGGGCCCCCTACGAGCAGTACTTC.

The chain is built from TRBV5-1 and TRBJ1-2, with TRBD1 matching over 7 bases. In germline, CDR1 is SGHRS, CDR2 YFSETQ. Germline trimming cut 4 bases from V and 3 bases from J; bases unmatched to any gene: 6. The CDR3 loop spans 14 amino acids. In DNA form, the CDR3 reads TGCGCCAGCAGCCAAGGGACAGCTTACTATGGCTACACCTTC. This codes for CASSQGTAYYGYTF.

This chain joins TRBV10-1 and TRBJ2-5; 9 bases are a match to TRBD2. From germline, CDR1 is WNHNN and CDR2 SYGVQD (reference sequence). The CDR3 totals 20 residues. The junction had 14 bases not matched to a gene; V was cut back by 0 bases and J by 0 bases. This CDR3 reads CASSESTRGSGGWYQETQYF. For the CDR3, the DNA is TGCGCCAGCAGTGAGTCGACTCGGGGTAGCGGGGGCTGGTACCAAGAGACCCAGTACTTC.

The gene calls are TRBV10-3 and TRBJ2-2, with 9 bases that match TRBD1. CDR1 and CDR2 (germline): ENHRY, SYGVKD. The CDR3 runs 16 residues. V gave up 9 bases and J gave up 2 bases; unmatched junction bases: 10. The CDR3 here is CAISFTGGNNTGELFF. CDR3 bases: TGTGCCATTTCCTTTACAGGGGGCAACAACACCGGGGAGCTGTTTTTT.

The gene calls are TRBV7-2 and TRBJ2-7; 7 nucleotides match TRBD1. J was trimmed by 3 bases and V by 1 base; bases with no gene match: 6. From germline, CDR1 is SGHTA and CDR2 FQGNSA. There are 15 residues in the CDR3. This CDR3 is CASSLGGTASYEQYF. In DNA, the CDR3 is TGTGCCAGCAGCTTAGGGGGGACAGCGAGCTACGAGCAGTACTTC.

The chain is built from TRBV5-1 and TRBJ2-7; 9 bases map to TRBD1. The CDR3 is 16 amino acids. The V gene's germline CDR1 is SGHRS and CDR2 YFSETQ. V lost 0 bases to trimming and J lost 6 bases; unmatched junction nucleotides: 10. DNA for the CDR3: TGCGCCAGCAGCTTGGGGAGGGACAGGGCCCGGGTCGAGCAGTACTTC. The encoded protein is CASSLGRDRARVEQYF.

This clone was detected only once. The V gene is TRBV12-2, the J gene TRBJ1-6; the table's TRBD1 call for D was not verified on the DNA. TRBV12-2 is a pseudogene segment. CDR3 length equals 18 residues. CDR3 in amino acids: CASRNRDSQKTYNSPLHF. DNA for the CDR3: TGTGCAAGTCGCAACCGGGACAGCCAAAAAACCTATAATTCACCCCTCCACTTT.